The rows below give T cell receptor beta chains drawn from one sample of a study of blood T cells in healthy people across ages. TCRdb itself ran the 5' RACE reads through MiXCR, one entry per CDR3 protein. The sample consists of around 1,500,000 distinct CDR3 sequences, 40% to 50% of them appearing once. The specimen sequenced was blood. The receptors were sampled from a woman aged 18-35 years in good health. The CDR3 runs from the conserved cysteine through the conserved F or W. The D gene is left open where the match is weak. Clone size is shown for a subset of rows, as once, few, many or a class of expanded clone.

cdr3_nt	cdr3_aa	clone_size	v_call	j_call	d_call
TGTGCCAGCAGGGAAGGGGTCGGCTCGGGCTACGGCTACACCTTC	CASREGVGSGYGYTF	-	TRBV6-1	TRBJ1-2	-
TGCAGTGCTAGAGATCTGCCTAGCGGGAGGGTTTACGAGCAGTACTTC	CSARDLPSGRVYEQYF	-	TRBV20-1	TRBJ2-7	TRBD2
TGCGCCAGCAGCTTGGGAGGGTTTGAAGATACGCAGTATTTT	CASSLGGFEDTQYF	-	TRBV5-1	TRBJ2-3	-
TGTGCCAGCATATTGGGGAGCTCTGGAAACACCATATATTTT	CASILGSSGNTIYF	-	TRBV12-3/TRBV12-4	TRBJ1-3	-
TGTGCCAGCAGCTTGGTACTAGCGGGGAATGAGCAGTACTTC	CASSLVLAGNEQYF	few	TRBV5-6	TRBJ2-5	TRBD2
TGTGCCAGTAGTATGGGGGTTGGCACAGATACGCAGTATTTT	CASSMGVGTDTQYF	-	TRBV19	TRBJ2-3	-
TGTGCCAGCAGCTTGGTTACAGGGGTAGAGACCCAGTACTTC	CASSLVTGVETQYF	-	TRBV5-5	TRBJ2-5	TRBD1
TGTGCCAGCAGTTTAATGCCGGGAGGGGGTGGCTACACCTTC	CASSLMPGGGGYTF	-	TRBV12-3/TRBV12-4	TRBJ1-2	-
TGCGCCAGCAGCCAAGAGCGTCAGGGGTCCTACGAGCAGTACTTC	CASSQERQGSYEQYF	many	TRBV4-1	TRBJ2-7	-
TGTGCCAGCAGTTCCTCGGGGGGTGGCTCTGGGGCCAACGTCCTGACTTTC	CASSSSGGGSGANVLTF	few	TRBV6-6	TRBJ2-6	TRBD2
TGCAGTGCCGGGGACAGGGGCTTCACAGATACGCAGTATTTT	CSAGDRGFTDTQYF	-	TRBV20-1	TRBJ2-3	TRBD1